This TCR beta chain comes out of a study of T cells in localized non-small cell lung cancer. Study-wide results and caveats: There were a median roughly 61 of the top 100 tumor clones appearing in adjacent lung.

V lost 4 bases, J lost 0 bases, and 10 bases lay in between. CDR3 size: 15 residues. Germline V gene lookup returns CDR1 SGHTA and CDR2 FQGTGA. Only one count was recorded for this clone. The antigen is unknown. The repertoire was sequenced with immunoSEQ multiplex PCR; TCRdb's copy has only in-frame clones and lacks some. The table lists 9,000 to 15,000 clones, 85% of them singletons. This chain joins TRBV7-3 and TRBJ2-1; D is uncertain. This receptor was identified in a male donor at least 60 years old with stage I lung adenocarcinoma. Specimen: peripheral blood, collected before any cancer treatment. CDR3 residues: CASSSGSSSYNEQFF. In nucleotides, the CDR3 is TGTGCCAGCAGCTCCGGATCCAGCTCCTACAATGAGCAGTTCTTC. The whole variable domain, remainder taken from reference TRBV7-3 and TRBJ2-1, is GAGVSQTPSNKVTEKGKYVELRCDPISGHTALYWYRQSLGQGPEFLIYFQGTGAADDSGLPNDRFFAVRPEGSVSTLKIQRTERGDSAVYLCASSSGSSSYNEQFFGPGTRLTVL.